Listed below are T cell receptor beta chains from one sample, sequenced in a study of T cells in Graves' hyperthyroidism and ophthalmopathy. TCRdb independently ran MiXCR on the multiplex PCR reads; one entry per CDR3 protein. The table includes hundreds of thousands of distinct CDR3 sequences, 24% detected once. The sample comprised blood. These receptors were collected from a woman aged 25 to 39 with Graves' ophthalmopathy. The CDR3 runs from the conserved cysteine through the conserved F or W. Each record gives: V gene, J gene, CDR3 protein.

TRBV12-3/TRBV12-4	TRBJ2-5	CASSGTARRETQYF
TRBV2	TRBJ2-7	CASSDPKTRSYEQYF
TRBV7-9	TRBJ1-1	CASSLHDSGEAFF
TRBV29-1	TRBJ2-7	CSVDSATQQYF
TRBV12-3/TRBV12-4	TRBJ2-3	CASSLAGGLDTQYF
TRBV11-2	TRBJ1-5	CASSVGTGGSYQPQHF
TRBV27	TRBJ2-7	CASSTGRLSYEQYF
TRBV12-3/TRBV12-4	TRBJ2-7	CASSPFGGGGDEQYF
TRBV2	TRBJ2-7	CASSGGGDEQYF
TRBV24-1	TRBJ1-2	CATSVSSNYGYTF
TRBV4-1	TRBJ2-5	CASSQVTGWETQYF
TRBV6-1	TRBJ2-7	CASSTRTSRGEQYF
TRBV20-1	TRBJ1-5	CSAGKGGIESQPQHF
TRBV12-3/TRBV12-4	TRBJ2-5	CASSSSGRAQETQYF
TRBV20-1	TRBJ1-2	CSASWQRNYGYTF
TRBV28	TRBJ2-7	CASSLRTGHYEQYF
TRBV3-1	TRBJ1-1	CASSQDPRWTGNTEAFF
TRBV7-9	TRBJ1-2	CASSRPGNWGYTF
TRBV5-6	TRBJ1-2	CASSLPGRIGYTF
TRBV25-1	TRBJ2-7	CASSEVVGEQYF
TRBV12-3/TRBV12-4	TRBJ2-5	CASSLVSSGEETQYF
TRBV12-5	TRBJ1-2	CASETTENYGYTF
TRBV6-1	TRBJ1-5	CASSKEWAGGGQPHHF
TRBV5-1	TRBJ1-1	CASSLRGPDTEAFF
TRBV12-3/TRBV12-4	TRBJ1-5	CASSLGPRINQPQHF
TRBV2	TRBJ1-1	CASSEESLAFF
TRBV4-1	TRBJ2-5	CASSQIFPVPQETQYF
TRBV4-1	TRBJ2-7	CASSQDWGRFPYSRSYEQYF
TRBV12-3/TRBV12-4	TRBJ1-2	CASSPPGQPHPLYGYTF
TRBV2	TRBJ1-3	CASRLTGPGNTIYF
TRBV7-9	TRBJ1-2	CASSRGGLGGYGYTF